This T cell receptor (beta chain) was sequenced for a study of T cells after yellow fever vaccination. Study-wide results and caveats: Contaminating bulk clonotypes could be abundant in FACS-sorted repertoires.

The CDR3 runs 20 residues. V was clipped by 0 bases and J by 0 bases; unmatched bases: 15. CDR1 SGHAT and CDR2 FQNNGV come from the germline V gene. TCRdb ran MiXCR on the 5' RACE reads and lists one entry per CDR3 protein. The repertoire holds about 47,000 distinct CDR3 sequences, with around 7% as singletons. Ten or more counts support this clonotype. Its specificity is not known. This chain links TRBV11-2 with TRBJ2-7; 9 nucleotides line up with TRBD1. The sample consisted of CD8+ T cells sorted from PBMCs, taken around 15 days after the first yellow fever vaccination. The TCR comes from a young man who received the YFV17D yellow fever vaccine. The CDR3, as DNA: TGTGCCAGCAGCTTAGATCTCTGGACAGGGGCCGGCGAAGGCTCCTACGAGCAGTACTTC. Its translation is CASSLDLWTGAGEGSYEQYF.